A single sample gave rise to the 28 T cell receptor beta chains below, sequenced in a study of graft-versus-host responses after intestinal transplantation. Data came from immunoSEQ multiplex PCR; TCRdb stores just in-frame clones and leaves some out. The sample lists about 91,000 clones; 85% to 95% were seen once. Which antigens these TCRs recognize remains unknown. The source was unstimulated CD4+ T cells sorted from spleen or lymph node cells, collected before transplant. The receptors were gathered from a human donor who was the organ donor for an intestinal transplant.

The V and J genes are TRBV11-2 and TRBJ2-2, with D perhaps matching TRBD2 (5 bases). The CDR3 consists of 15 residues. V dropped 2 bases and J dropped 8 bases, with 15 bases sitting between them. Germline values: CDR1 SGHAT, CDR2 FQNNGV. This chain's CDR3 is CASSLSGSWRGELFF. In nucleotides, the CDR3 is TGTGCCAGCAGCTTAAGCGGCTCCTGGAGGGGGGAGCTGTTTTTT.

J is TRBJ2-7 and V is TRBV7-2, with 7 bases fitting TRBD1. Germline V CDR1 and CDR2: SGHTA, FQGNSA. The CDR3 consists of 14 residues. Trimming at V came to 1 base and at J to 3 bases, leaving 3 bases not matched to a gene. CDR3 in DNA: TGTGCCAGCAGCTTAGACAGGGGACACTACGAGCAGTACTTC. As protein: CASSLDRGHYEQYF.

The chain combines TRBV18 with TRBJ2-2, with D perhaps TRBD1 (5 bases). CDR1 is KGHSH and CDR2 is LQKENI in the germline V gene. Between the trimmed V and J ends, which lost 1 base and 6 bases, there was a span of 6 bases. CDR3 length equals 13 residues. The CDR3 DNA reads as TGTGCCAGCTCACCACAGGGGCCCGGGGAGCTGTTTTTT. This sequence encodes CASSPQGPGELFF.

This chain links TRBV5-1 with TRBJ1-1; 8 positions agree with TRBD1. CDR1 is SGHRS and CDR2 is YFSETQ in the germline V gene. This CDR3 is built from 12 residues. The junction had 5 bases not matched to a gene; V was cut back by 4 bases and J by 9 bases. DNA of the CDR3: TGCGCCAGCAGCACGGACAGGGCGAAAGCTTTCTTT. Protein: CASSTDRAKAFF.

The gene calls are TRBV5-6 and TRBJ1-2; TRBD1 matches 7 bases. Trimming cost V 4 bases and J 5 bases; bases outside gene matches: 5. Germline values: CDR1 SGHDT, CDR2 YYEEEE. The CDR3 totals 13 residues. The CDR3 nucleotides read TGTGCCAGCAGCCCAGACAGGGTGTATGGCTACACCTTC. Amino acids: CASSPDRVYGYTF.

V and J are TRBV10-3 and TRBJ2-1; TRBD2 is a possible D gene (5 bases). Trimming stripped 6 bases from V and 8 bases from J, with 14 bases between. The CDR3 is 13 amino acids. Germline V CDR1 and CDR2: ENHRY, SYGVKD. For the CDR3, the DNA is TGTGCCATCAGGGACTCCATGGAGGATGAGCAGTTCTTC. It encodes CAIRDSMEDEQFF.

This chain uses TRBV19 with TRBJ1-6, with 11 bases identical to TRBD1. This CDR3 has 16 residues. Germline V gene data show CDR1 as LNHDA and CDR2 as SQIVND (reference sequence). Losses at the gene ends were 6 bases for V and 3 bases for J; bases not matched to a gene: 4. The chain's CDR3 is CASRWTGGDYNSPLHF. The CDR3 DNA follows: TGTGCCAGTAGATGGACAGGGGGCGACTATAATTCACCCCTCCACTTT.

The rearrangement joins TRBV10-3 to TRBJ2-2; TRBD1 matches at 7 bases. Trimming cost V 5 bases and J 0 bases; bases outside gene matches: 0. CDR1 is ENHRY, CDR2 SYGVKD, per germline. There are 14 residues in the CDR3. The CDR3 here is CAISQGANTGELFF. CDR3 DNA sequence: TGTGCCATCAGTCAGGGGGCGAACACCGGGGAGCTGTTTTTT.

The V gene is TRBV12-2, the J gene TRBJ2-7; the DNA was not used to check the table's D call, TRBD1. TRBV12-2 is described as a pseudogene. This CDR3 is built from 15 residues. CDR3 in DNA: TGTGCAAGTCGCTTAGAGGACCCGACAGGCTACGAGCAGTACTTC. This sequence encodes CASRLEDPTGYEQYF.

The genes are TRBV7-2 and TRBJ2-7; D gene ambiguous. The CDR3 is 11 residues long. Germline CDR1 is SGHTA and CDR2 is FQGNSA. Trimming pared 5 bases from V and 0 bases from J, leaving 2 bases between. Here the CDR3 reads CASSRSYEQYF. The CDR3 nucleotides are TGTGCCAGCAGCCGCTCCTACGAGCAGTACTTC. Using reference TRBV7-2 and TRBJ2-7 for the parts outside the CDR3, the full variable domain is GAGVSQSPSNKVTEKGKDVELRCDPISGHTALYWYRQSLGQGLEFLIYFQGNSAPDKSGLPSDRFSAERTGGSVSTLTIQRTQQEDSAVYLCASSRSYEQYFGPGTRLTVT.

The chain couples TRBV5-1 to TRBJ2-3; TRBD1 matches at 7 bases. Trimming at V came to 7 bases and at J to 0 bases, leaving 5 bases not matched to a gene. The germline CDR1 and CDR2 sequences are SGHRS and YFSETQ. CDR3 size: 14 residues. The CDR3 loop is CASGPGQSTDTQYF. The CDR3 DNA reads TGCGCCAGCGGACCGGGACAGAGCACAGATACGCAGTATTTT.

V is TRBV5-3 and J is TRBJ2-4; D call uncertain. TRBV5-3 is placed among ORFs of uncertain function. The CDR3 contains 15 residues. With 2 bases removed from V and 0 bases from J, the gap between germline ends came to 9 bases. In nucleotides, the CDR3 is TGTGCCAGAAGCTTCACAGACCTAGCCAAAAACATTCAGTACTTC. Its translation: CARSFTDLAKNIQYF.

The rearrangement uses TRBV10-3 and TRBJ2-7, with 7 nucleotides matching TRBD1. V shed 2 bases and J 7 bases; nucleotides not matched to a gene: 11. The CDR3 has 15 residues. Germline CDR1 is ENHRY and CDR2 is SYGVKD. CDR3 amino acids: CAISEALGQAPEQYF. The CDR3 DNA is TGTGCCATCAGTGAGGCCCTAGGACAGGCGCCTGAGCAGTACTTC.

This chain connects TRBV5-1 to TRBJ2-1, with 10 positions matching TRBD2. The length of the CDR3 is 15 residues. Germline V gene lookup returns CDR1 SGHRS and CDR2 YFSETQ. The trim removed 4 bases at V and 2 bases at J, leaving 3 bases unmatched. In DNA, the CDR3 is TGCGCCAGCAGCACCACTAGCGGGGCCTACAATGAGCAGTTCTTC. This translates into CASSTTSGAYNEQFF.

The chain combines TRBV18 with TRBJ1-1; no clear D gene. The length of the CDR3 is 14 residues. V lost 1 base and J lost 2, with 8 bases in between. Germline V gene lookup returns CDR1 KGHSH and CDR2 LQKENI. In DNA, the CDR3 is TGTGCCAGCTCACCACGTATGGCTAACACTGAAGCTTTCTTT. Protein product: CASSPRMANTEAFF.

The rearrangement joins TRBV6-5 to TRBJ1-2; D remains unclear. Germline lookup yields CDR1 MNHEY and CDR2 SVGAGI. This CDR3 has 12 residues. The germline V and J ends were trimmed by 4 bases and 6 bases, with 9 bases remaining between them. The CDR3 coding sequence is TGTGCCAGCAGTTCTGTCGGTGATGGCTACACCTTC. This codes for CASSSVGDGYTF.

The rearrangement joins TRBV15 to TRBJ2-1, with 11 bases matching TRBD2. The CDR3 covers 16 residues. Trimming at V came to 3 bases and at J to 0 bases, leaving 1 base not matched to a gene. Germline V gene sequence: CDR1 LNHNV, CDR2 YYDKDF (reference sequence). Here the CDR3 reads CATSRGTSGSYNEQFF. The CDR3 DNA follows: TGTGCCACCAGCAGGGGGACTAGCGGCTCCTACAATGAGCAGTTCTTC.

The chain has TRBV5-1 and TRBJ2-7, with a possible D match to TRBD1 (7 bases). The CDR3 covers 15 residues. Germline V gives CDR1 SGHRS, CDR2 YFSETQ. V shed 5 bases and J shed 7 bases, with 22 bases lying between them. The CDR3 DNA sequence: TGCGCCAGCAGTCTCGGAGGGGGCGGCTTGGGGGAGCAGTACTTC. Its protein product is CASSLGGGGLGEQYF.

This chain joins TRBV5-1 and TRBJ1-2, with D tentatively TRBD1 (6 bases). The germline V and J ends were trimmed by 0 bases and 2 bases, with 11 bases remaining between them. Germline V gene lookup returns CDR1 SGHRS and CDR2 YFSETQ. The CDR3 has 15 residues. This CDR3 reads CASSLAAGANYGYTF. CDR3 nucleotide sequence: TGCGCCAGCAGCTTGGCCGCAGGGGCAAACTATGGCTACACCTTC.

V is TRBV5-1 and J is TRBJ2-7; TRBD1 aligns across 9 bases. The CDR3 is made up of 15 amino acids. Losses at the gene ends were 3 bases for V and 1 base for J; bases not matched to a gene: 5. Germline loops: CDR1 SGHRS, CDR2 YFSETQ. The CDR3 DNA sequence: TGCGCCAGCAGCTGGGGGACAGGGAATTCCTACGAGCAGTACTTC. The encoded protein is CASSWGTGNSYEQYF. Looking up the rest from reference TRBV5-1 and TRBJ2-7 gives the full variable domain: KAGVTQTPRYLIKTRGQQVTLSCSPISGHRSVSWYQQTPGQGLQFLFEYFSETQRNKGNFPGRFSGRQFSNSRSEMNVSTLELGDSALYLCASSWGTGNSYEQYFGPGTRLTVT.

This sequence joins TRBV5-1 and TRBJ2-1, with a possible D match to TRBD1 (6 bases). Germline CDR1 and CDR2: SGHRS and YFSETQ. CDR3 size: 13 residues. The germline V and J ends were trimmed by 3 bases and 4 bases, with 8 bases remaining between them. CDR3 loop: CASSWGQYNEQFF. The CDR3 nucleotides read TGCGCCAGCAGCTGGGGGCAATACAATGAGCAGTTCTTC. Based on the CDR3 plus reference TRBV5-1 and TRBJ2-1, the full variable domain is KAGVTQTPRYLIKTRGQQVTLSCSPISGHRSVSWYQQTPGQGLQFLFEYFSETQRNKGNFPGRFSGRQFSNSRSEMNVSTLELGDSALYLCASSWGQYNEQFFGPGTRLTVL.

This chain uses TRBV5-4 with TRBJ2-2; 10 nucleotides match TRBD2. The ends lost 0 bases at V and 1 base at J; junction bases unmatched: 0. CDR1 is SGHNT and CDR2 is YYREEE in the germline V gene (reference sequence). The CDR3 spans 16 residues. As DNA, the CDR3 is TGTGCCAGCAGCTTGGGACTAGCGGGGAACACCGGGGAGCTGTTTTTT. Its protein product is CASSLGLAGNTGELFF. The complete variable domain, with remaining parts taken from reference TRBV5-4 and TRBJ2-2, reads ETGVTQSPTHLIKTRGQQVTLRCSSQSGHNTVSWYQQALGQGPQFIFQYYREEENGRGNFPPRFSGLQFPNYSSELNVNALELDDSALYLCASSLGLAGNTGELFFGEGSRLTVL.

The chain couples TRBV6-1 to TRBJ1-2; 9 bases line up with TRBD1. V lost 7 bases, J lost 4 bases, and 10 bases stayed unmatched. The CDR3 is 15 residues long. Germline V lookup: CDR1 MNHNS, CDR2 SASEGT. The CDR3 DNA reads TGTGCCAGCAACCCACAGGGGGCTTTTGGCTATGGCTACACCTTC. Translation gives CASNPQGAFGYGYTF.

The CDR3 protein is CATRSRTGDGYTF. As DNA, the CDR3 is TGTGCCACCAGAAGCCGGACAGGAGATGGCTACACCTTC. V and J are TRBV2 and TRBJ1-2, with 7 bases lining up with TRBD1. This CDR3 is built from 13 residues. V was clipped by 10 bases and J by 6 bases; unmatched bases: 11. Per the germline V gene, CDR1 is SNHLY and CDR2 is FYNNEI.

The V gene is TRBV11-2, the J gene TRBJ1-1; D is uncertain. V lost 2 bases and J 1 base, leaving 8 bases between the germline ends. CDR3 length equals 14 residues. The germline V gene encodes CDR1 SGHAT and CDR2 FQNNGV. The CDR3 spells CASSLPPGNTEAFF. CDR3 coding DNA: TGTGCCAGCAGCTTACCCCCCGGGAACACTGAAGCTTTCTTT.

The chain recombines TRBV18 with TRBJ1-4; 7 bases match TRBD1. CDR1 and CDR2 (germline): KGHSH, LQKENI. The J segment lost 3 bases and the V segment lost 4 bases, leaving 8 bases of the junction unmatched. The length of the CDR3 is 16 residues. In nucleotides, the CDR3 is TGTGCCAGCTCACAAAGGGGGCCGACAGCTAATGAAAAACTGTTTTTT. Amino acid sequence: CASSQRGPTANEKLFF. The full variable domain, rest sourced from reference TRBV18 and TRBJ1-4, is NAGVMQNPRHLVRRRGQEARLRCSPMKGHSHVYWYRQLPEEGLKFMVYLQKENIIDESGMPKERFSAEFPKEGPSILRIQQVVRGDSAAYFCASSQRGPTANEKLFFGSGTQLSVL.

The chain couples TRBV28 to TRBJ2-6; D unclear. The ends were cut back, 7 bases at V and 0 bases at J, with 4 bases in the middle. The CDR3 runs 13 residues. CDR1 is MDHEN and CDR2 is SYDVKM in the germline V gene. In nucleotides, the CDR3 is TGTGCCAGCATCAACTCTGGGGCCAACGTCCTGACTTTC. It specifies CASINSGANVLTF.

The chain joins TRBV28 to TRBJ2-3, with TRBD2 matching over 13 bases. Germline CDR1 MDHEN, CDR2 SYDVKM. CDR3 size: 18 residues. J was trimmed by 3 bases and V by 5 bases; bases with no gene match: 11. CDR3: CASSLGLAGRLRTDTQYF. In DNA, the CDR3 is TGTGCCAGCAGTCTGGGACTAGCGGGGAGGTTGAGGACAGATACGCAGTATTTT.